Listed below are T cell receptor beta chains from one sample, sequenced in a study of shared clonotypes between healthy human individuals. Clones were read by immunoSEQ multiplex PCR, and TCRdb kept only the in-frame ones, dropping some. The data show hundreds of thousands of clones, 75% to 85% seen once. Sequences were obtained from PBMCs. These receptor sequences come from a woman in her thirties or forties in good health. Some clones in this sample may be carry-over from other donors' samples. The conserved cysteine and the conserved F or W are not part of the CDR3 here.

V: TRBV25-1; J: TRBJ2-2; CDR3: ASSEFGRENTGELF
V: TRBV5-1; J: TRBJ2-3; CDR3: ASSSHTSAGTDTQY
V: TRBV6-5; J: TRBJ1-5; CDR3: ASSDLRNQPQH
V: TRBV2; J: TRBJ2-3; CDR3: ASRRDYTDTQY
V: TRBV5-6; J: TRBJ2-3; CDR3: ASSLVPNTDTQY
V: TRBV2; J: TRBJ2-6; CDR3: ASSGGTSGRPGANVLT
V: TRBV6-1; J: TRBJ2-1; CDR3: ASSKYNEQF
V: TRBV30; J: TRBJ2-2; CDR3: AWRLGVVTGELF
V: TRBV27; J: TRBJ2-2; CDR3: ASSLSLTYTGELF
V: TRBV11-1; J: TRBJ1-2; CDR3: ASSRTSGFYGYT
V: TRBV5-1; J: TRBJ2-3; CDR3: ASSSASSASTDTQY
V: TRBV11-3; J: TRBJ2-1; CDR3: ASSKTREAYNEQF